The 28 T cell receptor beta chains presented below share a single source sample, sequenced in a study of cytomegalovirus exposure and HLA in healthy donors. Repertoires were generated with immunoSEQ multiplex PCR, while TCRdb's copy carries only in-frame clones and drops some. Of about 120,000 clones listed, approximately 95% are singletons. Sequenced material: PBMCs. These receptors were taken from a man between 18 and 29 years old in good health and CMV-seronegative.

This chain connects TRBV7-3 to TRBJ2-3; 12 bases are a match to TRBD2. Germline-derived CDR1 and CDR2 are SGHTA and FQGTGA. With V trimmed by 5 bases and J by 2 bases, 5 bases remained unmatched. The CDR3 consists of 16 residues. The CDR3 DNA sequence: TGTGCCAGCAGCCCTCGACTAGCGGGGGCCACAGATACGCAGTATTTT. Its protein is CASSPRLAGATDTQYF. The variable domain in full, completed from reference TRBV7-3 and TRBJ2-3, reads GAGVSQTPSNKVTEKGKYVELRCDPISGHTALYWYRQSLGQGPEFLIYFQGTGAADDSGLPNDRFFAVRPEGSVSTLKIQRTERGDSAVYLCASSPRLAGATDTQYFGPGTRLTVL.

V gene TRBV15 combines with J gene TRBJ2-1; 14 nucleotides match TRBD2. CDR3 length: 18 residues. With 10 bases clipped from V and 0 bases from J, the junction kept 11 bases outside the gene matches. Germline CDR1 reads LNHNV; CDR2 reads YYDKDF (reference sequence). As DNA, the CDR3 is TGTGCCATTGGGCCGGGACTAGCGGGAGACCACTCCTACAATGAGCAGTTCTTC. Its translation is CAIGPGLAGDHSYNEQFF.

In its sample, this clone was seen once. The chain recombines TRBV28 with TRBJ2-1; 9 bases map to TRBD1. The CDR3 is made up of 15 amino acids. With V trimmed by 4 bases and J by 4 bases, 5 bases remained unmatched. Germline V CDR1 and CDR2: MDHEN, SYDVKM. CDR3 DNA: TGTGCCAGCAGTTCTACAGGGGGCAGGTACAATGAGCAGTTCTTC. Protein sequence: CASSSTGGRYNEQFF. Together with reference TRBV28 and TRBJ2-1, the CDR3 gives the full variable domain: DVKVTQSSRYLVKRTGEKVFLECVQDMDHENMFWYRQDPGLGLRLIYFSYDVKMKEKGDIPEGYSVSREKKERFSLILESASTNQTSMYLCASSSTGGRYNEQFFGPGTRLTVL.

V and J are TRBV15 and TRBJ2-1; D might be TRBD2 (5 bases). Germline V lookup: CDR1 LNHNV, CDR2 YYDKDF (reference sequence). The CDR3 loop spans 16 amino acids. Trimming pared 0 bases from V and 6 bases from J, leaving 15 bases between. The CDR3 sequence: CATSRDPGRGFNEQFF. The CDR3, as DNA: TGTGCCACCAGCAGAGATCCAGGCCGGGGATTCAATGAGCAGTTCTTC.

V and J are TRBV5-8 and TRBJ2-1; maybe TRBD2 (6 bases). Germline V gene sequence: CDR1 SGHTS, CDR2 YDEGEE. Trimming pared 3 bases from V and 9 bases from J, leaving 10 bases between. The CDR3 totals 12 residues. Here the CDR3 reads CASSSLASEQFF. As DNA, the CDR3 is TGTGCCAGCAGCTCCCTAGCGAGTGAGCAGTTCTTC.

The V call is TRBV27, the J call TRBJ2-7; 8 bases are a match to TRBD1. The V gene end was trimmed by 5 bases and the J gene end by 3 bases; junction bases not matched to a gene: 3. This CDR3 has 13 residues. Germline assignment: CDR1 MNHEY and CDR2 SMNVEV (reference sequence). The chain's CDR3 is CASSQGANYEQYF. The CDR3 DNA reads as TGTGCCAGCAGTCAGGGGGCCAACTACGAGCAGTACTTC.

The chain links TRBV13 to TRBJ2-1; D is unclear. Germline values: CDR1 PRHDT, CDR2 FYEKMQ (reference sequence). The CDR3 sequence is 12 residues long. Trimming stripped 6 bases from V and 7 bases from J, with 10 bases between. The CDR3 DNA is TGTGCCAGCAGTCAGCCCGGGAATGAGCAGTTCTTC. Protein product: CASSQPGNEQFF.

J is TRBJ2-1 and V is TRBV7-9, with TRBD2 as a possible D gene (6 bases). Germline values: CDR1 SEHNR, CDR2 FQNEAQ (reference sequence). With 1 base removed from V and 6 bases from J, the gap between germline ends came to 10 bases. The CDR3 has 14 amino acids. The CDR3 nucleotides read TGTGCCAGCAGCTTAGAAGGGACTCGCAATGAGCAGTTCTTC. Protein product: CASSLEGTRNEQFF. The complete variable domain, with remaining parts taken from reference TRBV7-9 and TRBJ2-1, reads DTGVSQNPRHKITKRGQNVTFRCDPISEHNRLYWYRQTLGQGPEFLTYFQNEAQLEKSRLLSDRFSAERPKGSFSTLEIQRTEQGDSAMYLCASSLEGTRNEQFFGPGTRLTVL.

CDR3 loop: CASSKAVMSEGTDTQYF. Written as DNA, the CDR3 is TGTGCCAGCAGCAAAGCGGTGATGTCGGAGGGTACAGATACGCAGTATTTT. The V and J genes are TRBV21-1 and TRBJ2-3; the table names TRBD2, a call not compared with the DNA. TRBV21-1 is listed as a pseudogene. The CDR3 loop spans 17 amino acids.

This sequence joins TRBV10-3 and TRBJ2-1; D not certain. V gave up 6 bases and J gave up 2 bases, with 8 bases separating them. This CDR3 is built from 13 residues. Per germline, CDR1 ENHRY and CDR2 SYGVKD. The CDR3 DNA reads TGTGCCATCAGGGCTGGCCCCTACAATGAGCAGTTCTTC. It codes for CAIRAGPYNEQFF.

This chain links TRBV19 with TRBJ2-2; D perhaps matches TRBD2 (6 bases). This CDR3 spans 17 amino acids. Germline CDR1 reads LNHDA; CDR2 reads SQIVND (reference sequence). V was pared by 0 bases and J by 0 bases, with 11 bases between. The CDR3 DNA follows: TGTGCCAGTAGTATAGAGGATGGGAGGACGAACACCGGGGAGCTGTTTTTT. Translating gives CASSIEDGRTNTGELFF.

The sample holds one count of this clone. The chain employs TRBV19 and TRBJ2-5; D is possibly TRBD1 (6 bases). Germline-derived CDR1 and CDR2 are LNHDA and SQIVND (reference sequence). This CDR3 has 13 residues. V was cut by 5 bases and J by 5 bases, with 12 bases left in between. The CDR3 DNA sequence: TGTGCCAGTAGTCTCAGGGGTCGGGAGACCCAGTACTTC. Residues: CASSLRGRETQYF.

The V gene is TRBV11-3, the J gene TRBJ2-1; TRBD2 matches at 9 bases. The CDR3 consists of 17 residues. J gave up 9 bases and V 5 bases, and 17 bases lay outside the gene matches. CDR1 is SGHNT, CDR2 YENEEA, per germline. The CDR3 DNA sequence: TGTGCCAGCAGCCCGGAAAGCCCTAGCGGGATCGCCGGTGAGCAGTTCTTC. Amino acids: CASSPESPSGIAGEQFF.

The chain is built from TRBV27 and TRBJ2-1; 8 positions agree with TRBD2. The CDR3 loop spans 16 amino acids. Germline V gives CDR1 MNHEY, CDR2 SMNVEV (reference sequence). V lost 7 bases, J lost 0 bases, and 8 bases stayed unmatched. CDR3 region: CASTFSGASSYNEQFF. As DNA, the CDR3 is TGTGCCAGCACTTTTAGCGGGGCTAGCTCCTACAATGAGCAGTTCTTC.

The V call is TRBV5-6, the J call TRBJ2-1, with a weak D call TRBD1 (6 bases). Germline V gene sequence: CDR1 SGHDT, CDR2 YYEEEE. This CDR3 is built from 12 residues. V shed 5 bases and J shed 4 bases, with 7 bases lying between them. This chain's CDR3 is CASSQGYNEQFF. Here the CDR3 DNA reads TGTGCCAGCAGTCAGGGGTACAATGAGCAGTTCTTC. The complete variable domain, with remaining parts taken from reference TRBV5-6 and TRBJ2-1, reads DAGVTQSPTHLIKTRGQQVTLRCSPKSGHDTVSWYQQALGQGPQFIFQYYEEEERQRGNFPDRFSGHQFPNYSSELNVNALLLGDSALYLCASSQGYNEQFFGPGTRLTVL.

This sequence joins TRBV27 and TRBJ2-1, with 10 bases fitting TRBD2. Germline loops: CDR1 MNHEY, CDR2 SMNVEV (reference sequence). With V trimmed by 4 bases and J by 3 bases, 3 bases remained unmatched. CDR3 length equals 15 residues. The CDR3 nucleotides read TGTGCCAGCAGTTCAGCGGGAGGGAGCTACAATGAGCAGTTCTTC. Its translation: CASSSAGGSYNEQFF.

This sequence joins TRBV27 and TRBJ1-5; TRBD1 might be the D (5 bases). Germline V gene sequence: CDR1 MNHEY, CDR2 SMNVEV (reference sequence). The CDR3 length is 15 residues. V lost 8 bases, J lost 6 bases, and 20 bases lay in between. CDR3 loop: CASSPTGSSAQPQHF. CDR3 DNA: TGTGCCAGCTCGCCTACAGGTTCGTCGGCTCAGCCCCAGCATTTT.

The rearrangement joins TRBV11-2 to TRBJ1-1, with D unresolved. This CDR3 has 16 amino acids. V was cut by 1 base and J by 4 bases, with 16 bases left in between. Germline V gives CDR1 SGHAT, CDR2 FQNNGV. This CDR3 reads CASSLGNPGMGTEAFF. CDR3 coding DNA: TGTGCCAGCAGCTTAGGAAACCCGGGGATGGGCACTGAAGCTTTCTTT. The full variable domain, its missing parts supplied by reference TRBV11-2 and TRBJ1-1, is EAGVAQSPRYKIIEKRQSVAFWCNPISGHATLYWYQQILGQGPKLLIQFQNNGVVDDSQLPKDRFSAERLKGVDSTLKIQPAKLEDSAVYLCASSLGNPGMGTEAFFGQGTRLTVV.

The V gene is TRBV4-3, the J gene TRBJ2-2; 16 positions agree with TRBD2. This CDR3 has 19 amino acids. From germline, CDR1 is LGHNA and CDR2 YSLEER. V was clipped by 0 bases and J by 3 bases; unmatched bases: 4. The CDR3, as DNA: TGCGCCAGCAGCCAAGACGGGACTAGCGGGAGGGTGTACACCGGGGAGCTGTTTTTT. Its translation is CASSQDGTSGRVYTGELFF.

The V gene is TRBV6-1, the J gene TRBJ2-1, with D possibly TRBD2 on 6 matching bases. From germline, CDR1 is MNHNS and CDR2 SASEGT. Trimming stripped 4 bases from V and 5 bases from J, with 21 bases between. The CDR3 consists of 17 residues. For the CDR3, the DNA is TGTGCCAGCAGTGCTTTTTCGGGACTCCTAAGGAACAATGAGCAGTTCTTC. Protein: CASSAFSGLLRNNEQFF.

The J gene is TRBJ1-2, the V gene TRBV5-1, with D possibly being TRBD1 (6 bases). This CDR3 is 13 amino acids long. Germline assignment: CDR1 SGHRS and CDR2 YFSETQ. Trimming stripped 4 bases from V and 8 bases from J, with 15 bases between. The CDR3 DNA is TGCGCCAGCAGCGATGGACAGTATTCGGGCTACACCTTC. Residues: CASSDGQYSGYTF.

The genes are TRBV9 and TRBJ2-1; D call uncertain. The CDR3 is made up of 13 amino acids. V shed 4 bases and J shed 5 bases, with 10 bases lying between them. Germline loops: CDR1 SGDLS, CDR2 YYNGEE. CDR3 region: CASSPGFHNEQFF. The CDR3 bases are TGTGCCAGCAGCCCGGGTTTTCACAATGAGCAGTTCTTC.

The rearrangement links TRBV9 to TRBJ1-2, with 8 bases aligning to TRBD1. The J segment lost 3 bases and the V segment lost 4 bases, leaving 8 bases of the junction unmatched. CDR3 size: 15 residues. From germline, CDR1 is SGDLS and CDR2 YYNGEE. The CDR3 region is CASSSEGQAHYGYTF. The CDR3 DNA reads TGTGCCAGCAGCTCAGAGGGACAGGCCCACTATGGCTACACCTTC.

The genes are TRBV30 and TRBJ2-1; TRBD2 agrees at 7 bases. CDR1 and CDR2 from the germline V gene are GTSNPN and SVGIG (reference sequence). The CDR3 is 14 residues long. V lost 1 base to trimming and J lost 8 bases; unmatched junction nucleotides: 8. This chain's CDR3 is CAWSDGGRPDEQFF. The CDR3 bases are TGTGCCTGGAGTGACGGCGGGAGACCCGATGAGCAGTTCTTC.

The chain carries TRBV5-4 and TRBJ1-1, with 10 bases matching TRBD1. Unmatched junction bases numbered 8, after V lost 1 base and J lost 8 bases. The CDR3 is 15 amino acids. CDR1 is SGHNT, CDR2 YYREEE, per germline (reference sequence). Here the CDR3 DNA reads TGTGCCAGCAGCTTGAAGCTGGGACAGGGGCGGGAAGCTTTCTTT. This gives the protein CASSLKLGQGREAFF.

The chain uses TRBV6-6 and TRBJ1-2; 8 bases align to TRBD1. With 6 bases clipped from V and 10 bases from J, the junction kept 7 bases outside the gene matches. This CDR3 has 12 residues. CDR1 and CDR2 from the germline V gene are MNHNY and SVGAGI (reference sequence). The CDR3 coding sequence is TGTGCCAGCAGCGCGGGACAGGTGACCTACACCTTC. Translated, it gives CASSAGQVTYTF.

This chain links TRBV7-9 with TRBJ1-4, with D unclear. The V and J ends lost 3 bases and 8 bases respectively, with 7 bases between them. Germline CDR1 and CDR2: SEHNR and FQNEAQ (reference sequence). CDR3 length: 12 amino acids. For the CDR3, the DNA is TGTGCCAGCAGCTTTACAGCAGAAAAACTGTTTTTT. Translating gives CASSFTAEKLFF. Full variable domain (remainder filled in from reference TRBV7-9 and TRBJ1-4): DTGVSQNPRHKITKRGQNVTFRCDPISEHNRLYWYRQTLGQGPEFLTYFQNEAQLEKSRLLSDRFSAERPKGSFSTLEIQRTEQGDSAMYLCASSFTAEKLFFGSGTQLSVL.

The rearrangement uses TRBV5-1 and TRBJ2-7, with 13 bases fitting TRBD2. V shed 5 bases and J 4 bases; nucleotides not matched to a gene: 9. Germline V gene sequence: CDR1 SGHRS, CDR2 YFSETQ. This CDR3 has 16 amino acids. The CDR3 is CASRPHPGLAGYEQYF. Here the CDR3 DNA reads TGCGCCAGCAGACCGCATCCGGGACTAGCGGGGTACGAGCAGTACTTC.